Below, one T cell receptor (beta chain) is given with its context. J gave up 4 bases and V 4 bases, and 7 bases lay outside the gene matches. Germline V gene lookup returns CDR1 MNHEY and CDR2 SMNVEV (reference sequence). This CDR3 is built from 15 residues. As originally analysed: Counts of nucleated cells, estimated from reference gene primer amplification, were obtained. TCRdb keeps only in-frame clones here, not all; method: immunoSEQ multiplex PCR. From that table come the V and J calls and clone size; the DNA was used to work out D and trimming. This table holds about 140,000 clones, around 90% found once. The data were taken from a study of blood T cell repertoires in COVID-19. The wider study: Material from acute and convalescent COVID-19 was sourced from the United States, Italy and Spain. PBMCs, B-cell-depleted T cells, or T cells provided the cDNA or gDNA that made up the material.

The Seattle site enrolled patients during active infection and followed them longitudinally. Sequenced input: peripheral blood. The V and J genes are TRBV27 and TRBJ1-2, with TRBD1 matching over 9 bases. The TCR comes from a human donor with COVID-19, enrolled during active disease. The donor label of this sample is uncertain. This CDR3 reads CASSSPGQGVYGYTF. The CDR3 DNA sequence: TGTGCCAGCAGTTCACCGGGACAGGGAGTCTATGGCTACACCTTC.